The following is a T cell receptor beta chain sequence with its context. Participants' reported clinical history set cohort assignment. Recovered status applied to Cohort 3 donors who had two consecutive negative PCRs. It also applied to those with clearance or with symptom resolution. Original data processing: Reference gene primer amplification gave nucleated cell count estimates. Assay used: immunoSEQ multiplex PCR; TCRdb lists only in-frame clones, some missing. Clonal size and the V and J genes are those of that table, whereas D and trimming came from the DNA. The sample has 200,000 to 250,000 clones; 70% to 85% are singletons. The data were taken from a study of blood T cell repertoires in COVID-19. Study-wide context: T cells, B-cell-depleted T cells, or PBMCs provided the cDNA or gDNA that served as material.

V lost 6 bases to trimming and J lost 2 bases; unmatched junction nucleotides: 7. The CDR3 covers 14 residues. CDR1 is MNHEY and CDR2 is SMNVEV in the germline V gene (reference sequence). The chain is built from TRBV27 and TRBJ2-7; 7 bases align to TRBD1. This clonotype was sampled from a woman aged 60-75 years who had recovered from COVID-19. The sample was PBMCs or T cells enriched from blood (not recorded which). The CDR3 loop is CASRKGQPTYEQYF. As DNA, the CDR3 is TGTGCCAGCAGAAAGGGACAGCCAACCTACGAGCAGTACTTC.